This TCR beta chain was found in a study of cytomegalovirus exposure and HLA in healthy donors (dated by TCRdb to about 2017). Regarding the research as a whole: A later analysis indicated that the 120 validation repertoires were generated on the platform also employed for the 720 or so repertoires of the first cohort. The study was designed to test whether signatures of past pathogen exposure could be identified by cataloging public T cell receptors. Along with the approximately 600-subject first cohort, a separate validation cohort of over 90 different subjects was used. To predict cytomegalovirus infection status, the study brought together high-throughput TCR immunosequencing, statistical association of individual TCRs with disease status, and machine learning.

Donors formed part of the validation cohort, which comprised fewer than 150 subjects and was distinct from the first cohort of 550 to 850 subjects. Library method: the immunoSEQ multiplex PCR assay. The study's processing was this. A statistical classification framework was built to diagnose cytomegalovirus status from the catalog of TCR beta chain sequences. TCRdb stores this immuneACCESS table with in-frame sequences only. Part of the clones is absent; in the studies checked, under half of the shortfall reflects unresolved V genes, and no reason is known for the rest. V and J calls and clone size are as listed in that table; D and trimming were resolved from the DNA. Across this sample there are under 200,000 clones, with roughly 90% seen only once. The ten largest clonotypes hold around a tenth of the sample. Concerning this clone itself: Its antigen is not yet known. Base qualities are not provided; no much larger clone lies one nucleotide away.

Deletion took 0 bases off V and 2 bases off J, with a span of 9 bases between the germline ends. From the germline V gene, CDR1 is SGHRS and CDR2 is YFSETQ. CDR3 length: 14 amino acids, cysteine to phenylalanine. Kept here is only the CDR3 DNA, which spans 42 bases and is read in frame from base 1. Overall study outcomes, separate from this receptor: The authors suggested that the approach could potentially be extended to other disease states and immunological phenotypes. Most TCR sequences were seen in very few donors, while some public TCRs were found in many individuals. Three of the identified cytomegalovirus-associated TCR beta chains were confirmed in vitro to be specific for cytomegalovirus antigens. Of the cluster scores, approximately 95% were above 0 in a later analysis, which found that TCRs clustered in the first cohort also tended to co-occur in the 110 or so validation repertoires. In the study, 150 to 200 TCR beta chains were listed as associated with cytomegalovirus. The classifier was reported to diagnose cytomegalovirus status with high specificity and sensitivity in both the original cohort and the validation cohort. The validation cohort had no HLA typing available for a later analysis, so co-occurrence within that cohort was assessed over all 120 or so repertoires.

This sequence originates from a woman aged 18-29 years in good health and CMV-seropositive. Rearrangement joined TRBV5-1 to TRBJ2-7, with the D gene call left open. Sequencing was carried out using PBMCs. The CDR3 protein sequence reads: CASSLVVPAYEQYF. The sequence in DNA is TGCGCCAGCAGCTTGGTGGTCCCAGCCTACGAGCAGTACTTC.